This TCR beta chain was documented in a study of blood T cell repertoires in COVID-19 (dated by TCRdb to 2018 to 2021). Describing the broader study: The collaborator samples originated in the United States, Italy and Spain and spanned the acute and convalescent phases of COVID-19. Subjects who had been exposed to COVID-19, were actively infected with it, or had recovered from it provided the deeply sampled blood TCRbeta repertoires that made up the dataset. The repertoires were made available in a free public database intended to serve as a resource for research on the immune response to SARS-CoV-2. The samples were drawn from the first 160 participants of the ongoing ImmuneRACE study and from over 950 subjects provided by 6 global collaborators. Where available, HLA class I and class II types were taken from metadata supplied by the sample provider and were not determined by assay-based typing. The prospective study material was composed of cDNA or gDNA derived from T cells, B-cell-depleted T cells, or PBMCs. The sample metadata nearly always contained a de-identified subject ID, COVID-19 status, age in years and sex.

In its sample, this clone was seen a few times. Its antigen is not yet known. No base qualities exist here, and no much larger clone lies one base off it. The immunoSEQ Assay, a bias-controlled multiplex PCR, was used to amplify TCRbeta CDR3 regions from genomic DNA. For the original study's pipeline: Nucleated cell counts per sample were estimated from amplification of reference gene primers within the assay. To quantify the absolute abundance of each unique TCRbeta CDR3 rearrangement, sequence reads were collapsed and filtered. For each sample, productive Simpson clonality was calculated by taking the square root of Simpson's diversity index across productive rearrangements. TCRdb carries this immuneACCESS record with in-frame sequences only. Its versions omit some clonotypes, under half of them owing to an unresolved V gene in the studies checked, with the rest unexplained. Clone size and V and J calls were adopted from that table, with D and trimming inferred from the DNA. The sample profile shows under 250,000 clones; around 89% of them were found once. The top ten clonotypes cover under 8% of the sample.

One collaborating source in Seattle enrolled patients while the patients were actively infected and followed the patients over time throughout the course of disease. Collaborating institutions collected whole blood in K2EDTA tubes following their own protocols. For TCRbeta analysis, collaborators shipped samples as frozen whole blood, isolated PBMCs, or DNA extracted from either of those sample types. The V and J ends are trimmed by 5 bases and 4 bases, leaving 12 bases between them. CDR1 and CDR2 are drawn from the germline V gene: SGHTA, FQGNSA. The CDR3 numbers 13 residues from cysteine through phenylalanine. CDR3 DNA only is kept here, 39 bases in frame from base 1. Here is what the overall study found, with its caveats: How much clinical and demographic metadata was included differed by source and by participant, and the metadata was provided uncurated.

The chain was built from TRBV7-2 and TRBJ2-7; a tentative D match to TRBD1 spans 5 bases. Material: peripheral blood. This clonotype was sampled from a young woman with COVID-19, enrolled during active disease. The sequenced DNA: TGTGCCAGCAGCCTATTCGGACAATACGAGCAGTACTTC. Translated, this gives CASSLFGQYEQYF.